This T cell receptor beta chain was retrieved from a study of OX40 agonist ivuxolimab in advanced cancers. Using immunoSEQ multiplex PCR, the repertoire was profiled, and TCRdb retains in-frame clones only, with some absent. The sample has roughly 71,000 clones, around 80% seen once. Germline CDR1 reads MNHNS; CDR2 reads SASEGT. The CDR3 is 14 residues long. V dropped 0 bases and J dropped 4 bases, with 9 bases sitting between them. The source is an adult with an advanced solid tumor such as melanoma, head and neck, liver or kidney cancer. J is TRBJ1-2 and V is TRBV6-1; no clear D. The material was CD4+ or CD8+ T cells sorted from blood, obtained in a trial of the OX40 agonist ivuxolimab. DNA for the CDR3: TGTGCCAGCAGTGAAGCTGGCAGTGTCTATGGCTACACCTTC. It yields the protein CASSEAGSVYGYTF.